A selection of T cell receptor beta chains follows, all from one sample in a study of T cells after yellow fever vaccination. One entry per CDR3 protein results from TCRdb running MiXCR on the 5' RACE reads. This sample carries about 60,000 distinct CDR3 sequences, roughly 6.9% of them seen once, and the ten largest clones take approximately 41%. The sequenced sample was CD8+ T cells sorted from PBMCs, obtained on the day of the first yellow fever vaccination. The receptors stem from a man aged 18 to 35 who received the YFV17D yellow fever vaccine. Both conserved end residues are part of each CDR3. A D gene is named only where the DNA matches it firmly. The listing skips clone size in some rows; elsewhere it reads once, few, many or a size class.

- TRBJ2-3 many TRBV27 TGTGCCAGCAATTACCCGGGTGATACGCAGTATTTT CASNYPGDTQYF
- TRBJ1-1 many TRBV4-3 TGCGCCAGCAGCCCCAGGGGAGGGCTCACTGAAGCTTTCTTT CASSPRGGLTEAFF
TRBD2 TRBJ2-1 - TRBV27 TGTGCCAGCAGTCCCGGGACTAGCGGGGGGCCACACAATGAGCAGTTCTTC CASSPGTSGGPHNEQFF
TRBD2 TRBJ2-3 - TRBV7-3 TGTGCCAGCGGCATCGCGGGGGGGACAGATACGCAGTATTTT CASGIAGGTDTQYF
- TRBJ2-6 many TRBV5-3 TGTGCCAGAAGCTTGAATCCTGGGGCCAACGTCCTGACTTTC CARSLNPGANVLTF
- TRBJ2-7 medium-sized TRBV23-1 TGCGCCAGCAGTCAATCAGGGTACGAGCAGTACTTC CASSQSGYEQYF
TRBD2 TRBJ2-3 many TRBV6-2/TRBV6-3 TGTGCCAGCAGTTACCCCCTAGCGGGGGGACGCACAGATACGCAGTATTTT CASSYPLAGGRTDTQYF
- TRBJ2-1 many TRBV11-2 TGTGCCAGCAGCTTCTACGCCTACAATGAGCAGTTCTTC CASSFYAYNEQFF
TRBD2 TRBJ2-3 - TRBV12-3/TRBV12-4 TGTGCCACCCGGACTAGCGGGTGGCTTACAGATACGCAGTATTTT CATRTSGWLTDTQYF
- TRBJ2-5 - TRBV2 TGTACCATCAGTTTATCTTGGGTCTTAGTCAGTTCAAGCGAACAGACCCAGTACTTC CTISLSWVLVSSSEQTQYF
- TRBJ1-1 many TRBV6-1 TGTGCCAGCAGACGACACCCAACCCCTTACACTGAAGCTTTCTTT CASRRHPTPYTEAFF
- TRBJ2-2 few TRBV30 TGTGCCTGGAGTGTACGAGGCACCGGGGAGCTGTTTTTT CAWSVRGTGELFF
TRBD1 TRBJ2-1 - TRBV5-1 TGCACCAGCAGCCCCGCAGGGACAGGGGGGAGGAATGAGCAGTTCTTC CTSSPAGTGGRNEQFF
TRBD1 TRBJ1-1 many TRBV2 TGTGCCAGCATACAGGGGGCCACTGAAGCTTTCTTT CASIQGATEAFF
- TRBJ2-7 many TRBV7-9 TGTGCCAGCACTCGCACGGGGCGGAGCTCCTACGAGCAGTACTTC CASTRTGRSSYEQYF
TRBD1 TRBJ2-4 many TRBV27 TGTGCCAGCAGTTTAAAGGACAGGGGGCACATTCAGTACTTC CASSLKDRGHIQYF
- TRBJ2-7 many TRBV20-1 TGCAGTGCTAGGTCAGCCTACGAGCAGTACTTC CSARSAYEQYF
TRBD2 TRBJ2-5 many TRBV6-2/TRBV6-3 TGTGCCAGCAGTACGCCGGGACTAGCGAGACAAGAGACCCAGTACTTC CASSTPGLARQETQYF
- TRBJ1-1 - TRBV29-1 TGCAGCGTTGAAACGGGGGGGGTGTCGAGTTACACTGAAGCTTTCTTT CSVETGGVSSYTEAFF
- TRBJ2-2 few TRBV12-3/TRBV12-4 TGTGCCAGCAAGGTGTATTTGGGCGAAGTTGGGAGCACCGGGGAGCTGTTTTTT CASKVYLGEVGSTGELFF
- TRBJ1-2 - TRBV20-1 TGCAGTGCTAGAATTCAGGGGATCTATGGCTACACCTTC CSARIQGIYGYTF
- TRBJ2-3 many TRBV7-2 TGTGCCAGCAGCTCTTGGCCAGCAGATACGCAGTATTTT CASSSWPADTQYF
- TRBJ2-3 few TRBV4-1 TGCGCCAGCAGCCAAGATCAAGGGGGAAGCACAGATACGCAGTATTTT CASSQDQGGSTDTQYF
- TRBJ2-1 many TRBV4-3 TGCGCCAGCAGCCAAGATCTAAATTACAGAAGCTCCTACAATGAGCAGTTCTTC CASSQDLNYRSSYNEQFF
- TRBJ2-3 few TRBV6-2/TRBV6-3 TGTGCCAGCAGTTACTGGTCGGCAGGCCGGGTGAATACGCAGTATTTT CASSYWSAGRVNTQYF
- TRBJ2-3 many TRBV25-1 TGTGCCAGCAGTGGCTGGGCCGCACAAGATACGCAGTATTTT CASSGWAAQDTQYF